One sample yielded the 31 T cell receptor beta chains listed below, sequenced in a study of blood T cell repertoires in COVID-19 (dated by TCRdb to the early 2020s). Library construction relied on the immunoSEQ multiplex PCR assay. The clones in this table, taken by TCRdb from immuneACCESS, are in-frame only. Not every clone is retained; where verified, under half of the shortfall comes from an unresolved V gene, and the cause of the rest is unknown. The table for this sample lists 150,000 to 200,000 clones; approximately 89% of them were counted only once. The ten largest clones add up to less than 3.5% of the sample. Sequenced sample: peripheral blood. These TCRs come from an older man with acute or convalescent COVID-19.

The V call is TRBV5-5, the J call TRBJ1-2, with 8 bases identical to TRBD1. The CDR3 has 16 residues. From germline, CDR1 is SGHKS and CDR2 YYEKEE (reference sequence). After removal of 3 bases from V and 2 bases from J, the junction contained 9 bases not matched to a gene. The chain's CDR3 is CASSSRTGTVNYGYTF. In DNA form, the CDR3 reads TGTGCCAGCAGCTCCAGGACAGGGACAGTGAACTATGGCTACACCTTC. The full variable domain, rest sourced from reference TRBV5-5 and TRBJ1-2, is DAGVTQSPTHLIKTRGQQVTLRCSPISGHKSVSWYQQVLGQGPQFIFQYYEKEERGRGNFPDRFSARQFPNYSSELNVNALLLGDSALYLCASSSRTGTVNYGYTFGSGTRLTVV.

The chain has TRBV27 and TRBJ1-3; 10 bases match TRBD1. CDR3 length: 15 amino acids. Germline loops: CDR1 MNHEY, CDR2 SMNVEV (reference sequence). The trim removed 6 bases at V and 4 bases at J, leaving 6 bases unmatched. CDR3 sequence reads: CASRVGQGIGNTIYF. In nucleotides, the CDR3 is TGTGCCAGCAGGGTGGGACAGGGGATAGGAAACACCATATATTTT.

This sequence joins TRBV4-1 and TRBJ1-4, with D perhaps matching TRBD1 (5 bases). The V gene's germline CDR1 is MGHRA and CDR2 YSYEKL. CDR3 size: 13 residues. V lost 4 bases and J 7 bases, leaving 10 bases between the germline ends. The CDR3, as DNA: TGCGCCAGCAGCCGGGGGACTCCTGAAAAACTGTTTTTT. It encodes CASSRGTPEKLFF.

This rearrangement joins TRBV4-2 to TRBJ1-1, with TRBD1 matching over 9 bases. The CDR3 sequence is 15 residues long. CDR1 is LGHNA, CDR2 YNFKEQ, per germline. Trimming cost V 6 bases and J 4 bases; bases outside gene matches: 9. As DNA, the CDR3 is TGTGCCAGCAGGCCGGGACAGGGTGGGTTCACTGAAGCTTTCTTT. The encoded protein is CASRPGQGGFTEAFF.

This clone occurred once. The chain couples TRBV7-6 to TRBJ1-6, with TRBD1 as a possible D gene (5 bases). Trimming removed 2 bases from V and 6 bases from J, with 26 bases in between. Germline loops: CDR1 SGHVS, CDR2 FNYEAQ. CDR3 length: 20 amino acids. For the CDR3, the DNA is TGTGCCAGCAGCTTATACCCGGGGAGGGGCGGGTCTCCCCGTAATTCACCCCTCCACTTT. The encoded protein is CASSLYPGRGGSPRNSPLHF. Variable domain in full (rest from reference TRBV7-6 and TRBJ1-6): GAGVSQSPRYKVTKRGQDVALRCDPISGHVSLYWYRQALGQGPEFLTYFNYEAQQDKSGLPNDRFSAERPEGSISTLTIQRTEQRDSAMYRCASSLYPGRGGSPRNSPLHFGNGTRLTVT.

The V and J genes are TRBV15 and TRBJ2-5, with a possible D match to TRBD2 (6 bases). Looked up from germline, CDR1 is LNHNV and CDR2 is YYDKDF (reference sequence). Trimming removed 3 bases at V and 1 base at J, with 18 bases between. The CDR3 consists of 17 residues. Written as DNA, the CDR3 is TGTGCCACCAGCAGTGGTTTCGGGACTGTGCCCCAAGAGACCCAGTACTTC. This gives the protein CATSSGFGTVPQETQYF.

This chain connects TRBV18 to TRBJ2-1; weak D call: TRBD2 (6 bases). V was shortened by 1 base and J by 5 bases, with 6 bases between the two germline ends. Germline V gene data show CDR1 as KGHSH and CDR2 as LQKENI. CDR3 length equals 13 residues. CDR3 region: CASSPRLDNEQFF. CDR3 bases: TGTGCCAGCTCACCACGACTAGACAATGAGCAGTTCTTC.

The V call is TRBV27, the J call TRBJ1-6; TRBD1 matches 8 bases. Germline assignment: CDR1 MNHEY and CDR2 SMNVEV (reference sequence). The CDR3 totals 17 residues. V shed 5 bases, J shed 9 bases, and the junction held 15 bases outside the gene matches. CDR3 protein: CASSPQTDRAAASPLHF. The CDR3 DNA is TGTGCCAGCAGTCCTCAAACGGACAGGGCGGCTGCTTCACCCCTCCACTTT.

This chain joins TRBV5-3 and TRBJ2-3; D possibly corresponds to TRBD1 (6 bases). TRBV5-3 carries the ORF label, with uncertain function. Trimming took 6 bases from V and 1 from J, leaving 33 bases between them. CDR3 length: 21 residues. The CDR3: CARTEPGKGQPWKCCTDTQYF. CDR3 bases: TGTGCCAGAACGGAGCCCGGTAAAGGACAGCCATGGAAGTGTTGCACAGATACGCAGTATTTT.

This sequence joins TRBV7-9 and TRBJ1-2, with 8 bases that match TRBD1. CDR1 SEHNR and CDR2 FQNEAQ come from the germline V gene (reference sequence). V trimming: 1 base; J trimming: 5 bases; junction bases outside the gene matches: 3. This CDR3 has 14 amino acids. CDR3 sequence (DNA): TGTGCCAGCAGCTTAGGACAGGGGAGTTATGGCTACACCTTC. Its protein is CASSLGQGSYGYTF.

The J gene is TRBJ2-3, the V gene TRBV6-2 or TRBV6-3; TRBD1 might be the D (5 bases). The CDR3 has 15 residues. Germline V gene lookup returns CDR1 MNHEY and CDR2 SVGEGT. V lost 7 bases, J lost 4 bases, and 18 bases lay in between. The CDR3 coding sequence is TGTGCCAGCACCCCTTGGCAGGGCTGGCCAGATACGCAGTATTTT. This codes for CASTPWQGWPDTQYF.

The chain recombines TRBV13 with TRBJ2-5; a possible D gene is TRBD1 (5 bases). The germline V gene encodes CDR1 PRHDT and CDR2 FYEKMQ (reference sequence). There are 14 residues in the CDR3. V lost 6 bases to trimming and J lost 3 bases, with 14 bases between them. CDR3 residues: CASSIRVKKETQYF. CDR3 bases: TGTGCCAGCAGTATCAGGGTCAAGAAAGAGACCCAGTACTTC.

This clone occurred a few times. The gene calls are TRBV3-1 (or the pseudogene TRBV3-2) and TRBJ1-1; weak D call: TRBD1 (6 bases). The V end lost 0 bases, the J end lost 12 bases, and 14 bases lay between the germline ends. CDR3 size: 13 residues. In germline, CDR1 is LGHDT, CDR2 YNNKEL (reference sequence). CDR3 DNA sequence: TGTGCCAGCAGCCAAGAGACAGGCGGTGGAACTTTCTTT. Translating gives CASSQETGGGTFF.

The CDR3 reads CASSSRGGDRGTQYF. As DNA, the CDR3 is TGTGCCAGCAGCTCCCGGGGGGGCGACCGCGGGACCCAGTACTTC. The chain employs TRBV7-2 and TRBJ2-5; 8 positions match TRBD2. There are 15 residues in the CDR3. The V gene's germline CDR1 is SGHTA and CDR2 FQGNSA. V lost 4 bases, J lost 7 bases, and 11 bases stayed unmatched.

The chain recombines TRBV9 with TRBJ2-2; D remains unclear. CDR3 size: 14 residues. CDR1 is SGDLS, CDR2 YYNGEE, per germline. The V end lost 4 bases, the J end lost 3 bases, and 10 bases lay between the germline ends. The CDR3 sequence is CASSSTGYTGELFF. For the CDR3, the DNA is TGTGCCAGCAGCTCAACTGGTTACACCGGGGAGCTGTTTTTT.

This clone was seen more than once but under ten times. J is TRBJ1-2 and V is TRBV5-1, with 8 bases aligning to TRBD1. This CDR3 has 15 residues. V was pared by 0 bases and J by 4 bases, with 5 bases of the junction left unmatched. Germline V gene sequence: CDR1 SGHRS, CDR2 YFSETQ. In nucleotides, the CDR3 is TGCGCCAGCAGCTTGGCCCCTACAGGGGGCTATGGCTACACCTTC. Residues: CASSLAPTGGYGYTF.

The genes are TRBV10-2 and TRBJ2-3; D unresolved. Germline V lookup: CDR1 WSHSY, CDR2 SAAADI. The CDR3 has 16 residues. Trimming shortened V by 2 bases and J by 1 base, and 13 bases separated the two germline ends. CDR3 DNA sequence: TGCGCCAGCAGTGAGCCCGGAGAGGTGGGCACAGATACGCAGTATTTT. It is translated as CASSEPGEVGTDTQYF.

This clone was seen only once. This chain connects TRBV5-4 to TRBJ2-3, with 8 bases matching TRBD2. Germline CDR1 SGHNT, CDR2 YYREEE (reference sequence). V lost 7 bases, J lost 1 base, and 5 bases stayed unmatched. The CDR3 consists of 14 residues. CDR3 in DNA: TGTGCCAGCCTCCGTAGCGGGGGCACAGATACGCAGTATTTT. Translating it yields CASLRSGGTDTQYF.

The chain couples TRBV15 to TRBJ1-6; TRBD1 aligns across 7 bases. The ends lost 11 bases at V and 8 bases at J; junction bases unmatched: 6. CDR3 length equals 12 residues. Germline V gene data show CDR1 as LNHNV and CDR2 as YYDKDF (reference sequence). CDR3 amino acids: CASRDRHSPLHF. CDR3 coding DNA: TGTGCCTCGCGGGACAGACATTCACCCCTCCACTTT.

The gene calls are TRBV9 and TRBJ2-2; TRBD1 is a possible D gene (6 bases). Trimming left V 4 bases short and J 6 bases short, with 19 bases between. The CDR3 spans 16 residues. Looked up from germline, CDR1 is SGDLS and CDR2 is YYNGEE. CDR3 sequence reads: CASSSQMGAGPGELFF. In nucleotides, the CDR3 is TGTGCCAGCAGCTCTCAGATGGGGGCCGGGCCCGGGGAGCTGTTTTTT. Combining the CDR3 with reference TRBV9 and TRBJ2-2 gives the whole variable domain DSGVTQTPKHLITATGQRVTLRCSPRSGDLSVYWYQQSLDQGLQFLIQYYNGEERAKGNILERFSAQQFPDLHSELNLSSLELGDSALYFCASSSQMGAGPGELFFGEGSRLTVL.

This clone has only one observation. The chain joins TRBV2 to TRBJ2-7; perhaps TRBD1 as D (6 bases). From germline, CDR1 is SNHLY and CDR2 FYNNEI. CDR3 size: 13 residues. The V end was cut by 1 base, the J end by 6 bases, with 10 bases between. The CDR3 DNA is TGTGCCAGCAGTGAAGTCAGGGGCGTCGAGCAGTACTTC. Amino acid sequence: CASSEVRGVEQYF.

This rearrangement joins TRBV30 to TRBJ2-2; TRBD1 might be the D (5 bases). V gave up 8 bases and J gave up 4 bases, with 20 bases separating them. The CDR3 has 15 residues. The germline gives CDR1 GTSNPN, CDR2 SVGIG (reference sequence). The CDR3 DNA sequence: TGTGCCAACACAGGTTTTTCCTTTCTCACCGGGGAGCTGTTTTTT. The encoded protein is CANTGFSFLTGELFF.

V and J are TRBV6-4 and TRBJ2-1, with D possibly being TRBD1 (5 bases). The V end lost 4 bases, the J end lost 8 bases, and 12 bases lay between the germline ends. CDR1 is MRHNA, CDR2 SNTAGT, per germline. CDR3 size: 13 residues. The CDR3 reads CASSAKGSDEQFF. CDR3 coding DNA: TGTGCCAGCAGTGCAAAGGGGTCCGATGAGCAGTTCTTC.

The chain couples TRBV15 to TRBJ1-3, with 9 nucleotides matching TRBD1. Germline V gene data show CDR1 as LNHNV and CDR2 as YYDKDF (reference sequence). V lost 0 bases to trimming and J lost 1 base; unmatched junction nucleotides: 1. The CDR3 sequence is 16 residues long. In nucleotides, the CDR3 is TGTGCCACCAGCAGAGAAGGACAGGGGTCTGGAAACACCATATATTTT. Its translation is CATSREGQGSGNTIYF.

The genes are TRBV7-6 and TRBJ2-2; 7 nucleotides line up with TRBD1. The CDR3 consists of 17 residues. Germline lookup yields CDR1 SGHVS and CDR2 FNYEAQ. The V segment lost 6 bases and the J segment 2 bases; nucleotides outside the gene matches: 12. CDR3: CASSWTGPYENTGELFF. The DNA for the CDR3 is TGTGCCAGCAGTTGGACAGGTCCATACGAAAACACCGGGGAGCTGTTTTTT.

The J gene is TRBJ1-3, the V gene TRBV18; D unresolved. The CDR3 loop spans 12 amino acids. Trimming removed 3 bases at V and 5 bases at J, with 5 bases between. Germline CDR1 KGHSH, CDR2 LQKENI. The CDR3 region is CASSPERNTIYF. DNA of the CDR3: TGTGCCAGCTCACCGGAGAGAAACACCATATATTTT.

The CDR3 DNA reads as TGTGCCAGCAGCTCCCGACTAGCATCAGAGACCCAGTACTTC. Translating gives CASSSRLASETQYF. The chain combines TRBV11-3 with TRBJ2-5; the match to TRBD2 covers 7 bases. V lost 4 bases, J lost 4 bases, and 6 bases stayed unmatched. From germline, CDR1 is SGHNT and CDR2 YENEEA. The CDR3 runs 14 residues. The complete variable domain, with remaining parts taken from reference TRBV11-3 and TRBJ2-5, reads EAGVVQSPRYKIIEKKQPVAFWCNPISGHNTLYWYLQNLGQGPELLIRYENEEAVDDSQLPKDRFSAERLKGVDSTLKIQPAELGDSAVYLCASSSRLASETQYFGPGTRLLVL.

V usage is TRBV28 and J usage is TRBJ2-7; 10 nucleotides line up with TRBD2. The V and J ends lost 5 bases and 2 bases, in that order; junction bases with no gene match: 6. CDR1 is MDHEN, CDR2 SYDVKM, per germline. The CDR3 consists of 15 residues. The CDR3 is CASSPRTSGTYEQYF. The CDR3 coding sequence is TGTGCCAGCAGTCCCCGGACTAGCGGCACCTACGAGCAGTACTTC.

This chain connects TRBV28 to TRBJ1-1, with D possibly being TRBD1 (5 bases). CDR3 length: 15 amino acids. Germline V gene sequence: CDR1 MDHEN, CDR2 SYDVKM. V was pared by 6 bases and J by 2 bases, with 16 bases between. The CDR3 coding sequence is TGTGCCAGCAGCCTTCAGGGTAGGGGAAACACTGAAGCTTTCTTT. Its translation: CASSLQGRGNTEAFF.

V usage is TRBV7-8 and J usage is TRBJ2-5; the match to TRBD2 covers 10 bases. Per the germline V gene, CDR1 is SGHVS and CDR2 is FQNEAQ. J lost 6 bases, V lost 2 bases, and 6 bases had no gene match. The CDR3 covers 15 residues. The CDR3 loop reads CASSLTGTSEKTQYF. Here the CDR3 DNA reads TGTGCCAGCAGCTTAACCGGGACTAGCGAGAAGACCCAGTACTTC.

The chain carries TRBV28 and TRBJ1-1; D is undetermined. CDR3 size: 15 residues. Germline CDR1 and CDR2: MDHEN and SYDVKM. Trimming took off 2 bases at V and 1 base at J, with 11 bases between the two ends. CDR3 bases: TGTGCCAGCAGTTTACCCTCGGAGGGGAACACTGAAGCTTTCTTT. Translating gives CASSLPSEGNTEAFF.